This T cell receptor (beta chain) appears in the sequencing data of a study of monozygotic twins with inflammatory bowel disease. Per donor there was one draw, yielding a blood sample of 2 to 3 ml. Reprocessing the 5' RACE reads, TCRdb reports a single entry for every CDR3 protein and omits DNA. This repertoire includes roughly 100,000 distinct CDR3 sequences. The germline gives CDR1 SGHRS, CDR2 YFSETQ. The CDR3 covers 17 residues. The sample consisted of blood. V gene TRBV5-1 combines with J gene TRBJ2-6; checking the TCRdb D call of TRBD1 is not possible without DNA. This TCR derives from a human donor with ulcerative colitis or Crohn's disease, or a healthy co-twin of an affected twin (not recorded which). Here the CDR3 reads CASSPGQGRSGANVLTF.